This T cell receptor (beta chain) is drawn from a study of cytomegalovirus exposure and HLA in healthy donors. Per the germline V gene, CDR1 is KGHSH and CDR2 is LQKENI. V shed 4 bases, J shed 6 bases, and the junction held 3 bases outside the gene matches. The CDR3 spans 14 residues. Vbeta (60) and Jbeta (13) primers were used in the PCR. Profiling relied on immunoSEQ multiplex PCR, and the TCRdb table lists in-frame clones only, not all of them. The sample lists about 160,000 clones, around 76% occurring once. Sequencing used PBMCs. This receptor was identified in a female donor in good health and CMV-seronegative. The gene calls are TRBV18 and TRBJ1-5; 10 bases line up with TRBD1. This CDR3 is CASSQDRGGQPQHF. DNA of the CDR3: TGTGCCAGCTCACAGGACAGGGGGGGTCAGCCCCAGCATTTT.